One TCR beta chain is described in this entry. The antigen remains unidentified. PCR was performed using 60 Vbeta and 13 Jbeta primers. Profiled with immunoSEQ multiplex PCR; TCRdb holds only in-frame clones, not every one. Among some 160,000 clones, around 77% were seen once, and the ten largest hold around 2.4%. The data originate from a study of cytomegalovirus exposure and HLA in healthy donors. Study results and limitations: Some TCR beta chains (over 150 of them) were listed as cytomegalovirus-associated. An observed cluster of highly shared sequence variants was recorded as a likely sequencing artifact.

CDR3 length equals 17 residues. Trimming pared 1 base from V and 0 bases from J, leaving 14 bases between. Looked up from germline, CDR1 is MGHRA and CDR2 is YSYEKL. V is TRBV4-1 and J is TRBJ2-3, with D maybe TRBD2 (6 bases). The clonotype was recovered from a man in his 60s in good health and CMV-seronegative. The sequenced material came from PBMCs. The CDR3 loop is CASSQALSGTSTDTQYF. As DNA, the CDR3 is TGCGCCAGCAGCCAAGCGTTATCGGGGACTAGCACAGATACGCAGTATTTT.